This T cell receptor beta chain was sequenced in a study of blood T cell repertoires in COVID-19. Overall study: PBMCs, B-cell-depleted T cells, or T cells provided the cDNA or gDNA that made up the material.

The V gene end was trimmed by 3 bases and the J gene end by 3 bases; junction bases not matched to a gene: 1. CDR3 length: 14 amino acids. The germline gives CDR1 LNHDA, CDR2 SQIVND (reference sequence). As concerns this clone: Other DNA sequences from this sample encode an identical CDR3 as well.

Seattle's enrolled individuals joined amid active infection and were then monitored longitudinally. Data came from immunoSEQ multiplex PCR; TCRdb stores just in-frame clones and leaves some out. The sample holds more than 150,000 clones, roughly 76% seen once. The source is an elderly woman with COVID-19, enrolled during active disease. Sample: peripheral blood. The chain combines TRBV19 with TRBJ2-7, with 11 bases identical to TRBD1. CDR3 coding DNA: TGTGCCAGTAGTATGGGGACAGGGGGCTACGAGCAGTACTTC. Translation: CASSMGTGGYEQYF. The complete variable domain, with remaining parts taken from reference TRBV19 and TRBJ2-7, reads DGGITQSPKYLFRKEGQNVTLSCEQNLNHDAMYWYRQDPGQGLRLIYYSQIVNDFQKGDIAEGYSVSREKKESFPLTVTSAQKNPTAFYLCASSMGTGGYEQYFGPGTRLTVT.